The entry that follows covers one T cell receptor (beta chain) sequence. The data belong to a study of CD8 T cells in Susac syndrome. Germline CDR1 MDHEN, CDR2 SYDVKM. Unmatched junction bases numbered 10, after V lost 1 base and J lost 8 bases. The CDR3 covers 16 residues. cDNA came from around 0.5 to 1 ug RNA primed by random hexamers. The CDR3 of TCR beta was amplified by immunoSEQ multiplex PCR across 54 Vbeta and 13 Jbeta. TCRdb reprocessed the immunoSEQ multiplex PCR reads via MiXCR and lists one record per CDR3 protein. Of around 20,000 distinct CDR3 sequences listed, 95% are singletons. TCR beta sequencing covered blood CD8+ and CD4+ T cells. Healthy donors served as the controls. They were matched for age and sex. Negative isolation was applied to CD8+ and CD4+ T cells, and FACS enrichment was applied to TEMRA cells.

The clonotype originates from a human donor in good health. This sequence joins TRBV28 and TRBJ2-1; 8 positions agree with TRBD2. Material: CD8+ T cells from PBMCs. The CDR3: CASSLSREDTFDEQFF. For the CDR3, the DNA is TGTGCCAGCAGTTTATCGCGGGAGGACACCTTTGATGAGCAGTTCTTC.